This T cell receptor (beta chain) was observed in a study of shared clonotypes between healthy human individuals. There were only Caucasian adults among the donors, and all lived in Nashville, Tennessee. It was across several immunoSEQ plates that each subset's genomic DNA was evenly split. The assay was immunoSEQ multiplex PCR, and TCRdb's table has in-frame clones only and misses some. The repertoire includes about 1.1 million clones, 75% to 85% of them detected once, and more than 0.45% sits in the top ten. This CDR3 region has 13 residues. Germline V gene lookup returns CDR1 SGHNT and CDR2 YYREEE (reference sequence). V gave up 4 bases and J gave up 4 bases; unmatched junction bases: 3.

The genes are TRBV5-4 and TRBJ2-5; 8 bases agree with TRBD2. This sequence was found in a man younger than 35 in good health. Some clones in this sample may be carry-over from other donors' samples. Sequencing was carried out using memory CD4+ T cells from PBMCs. Subset described: CD45RA-negative fraction. CDR3 coding DNA: TGTGCCAGCAGCCCCGGGGGGGTAGAGACCCAGTACTTC. It codes for CASSPGGVETQYF.